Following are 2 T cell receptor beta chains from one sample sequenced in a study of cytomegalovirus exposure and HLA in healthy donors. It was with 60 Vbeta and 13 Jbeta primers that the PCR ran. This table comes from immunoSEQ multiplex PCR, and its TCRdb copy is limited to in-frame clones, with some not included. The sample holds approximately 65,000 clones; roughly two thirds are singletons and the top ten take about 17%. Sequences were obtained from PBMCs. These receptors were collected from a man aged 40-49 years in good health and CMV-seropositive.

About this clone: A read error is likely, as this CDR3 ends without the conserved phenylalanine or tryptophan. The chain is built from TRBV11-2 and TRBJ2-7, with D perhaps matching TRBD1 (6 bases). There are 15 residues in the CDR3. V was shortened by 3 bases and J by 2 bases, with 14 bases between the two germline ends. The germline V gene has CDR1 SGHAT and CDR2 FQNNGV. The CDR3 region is CASSFGLGGTYEQYL. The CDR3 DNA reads TGTGCCAGCAGCTTTGGATTAGGGGGAACCTACGAGCAGTACCTC.

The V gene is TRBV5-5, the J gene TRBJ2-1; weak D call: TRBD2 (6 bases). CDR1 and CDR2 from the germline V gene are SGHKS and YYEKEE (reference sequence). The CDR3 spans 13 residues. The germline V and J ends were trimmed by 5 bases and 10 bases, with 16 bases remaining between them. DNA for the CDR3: TGTGCCAGCAGACCAGGATGGACTACAGAGCAGTTCTTC. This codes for CASRPGWTTEQFF.